These 15 T cell receptor beta chains came from one sample sequenced in a study of CXCR3-negative and CXCR3-positive naive CD8 T cells. TRB cDNA libraries were made by UMI-labeled 5' RACE. TCRdb re-called the 5' RACE reads and shows each CDR3 protein once, DNA omitted. This table holds more than 45,000 distinct CDR3 sequences. Sequenced input: memory CD8+ T cells from blood. The receptors shown here come from a human donor in good health. Some clones in this sample may be carry-over from other donors' samples.

The CDR3 is CAISETTANSYEQYF. The genes are TRBV10-3 and TRBJ2-7. Germline V gene data show CDR1 as ENHRY and CDR2 as SYGVKD. The CDR3 is made up of 15 amino acids.

V usage is TRBV7-9 and J usage is TRBJ1-2. The germline CDR1 and CDR2 sequences are SEHNR and FQNEAQ (reference sequence). The CDR3 contains 16 residues. The CDR3 is CASSSPRGSSDYGYTF.

The V call is TRBV7-2, the J call TRBJ2-7. CDR3 size: 13 residues. Per germline, CDR1 SGHTA and CDR2 FQGNSA. The CDR3 sequence is CASSLSISYEQYF. Together with reference TRBV7-2 and TRBJ2-7, the CDR3 gives the full variable domain: GAGVSQSPSNKVTEKGKDVELRCDPISGHTALYWYRQSLGQGLEFLIYFQGNSAPDKSGLPSDRFSAERTGGSVSTLTIQRTQQEDSAVYLCASSLSISYEQYFGPGTRLTVT.

The rearrangement links TRBV29-1 to TRBJ2-1; TCRdb names TRBD1, which stays unverified in the absence of DNA. Per the germline V gene, CDR1 is SQVTM and CDR2 is ANQGSEA. This CDR3 has 13 amino acids. CDR3: CSGLGRESNEQFF.

V gene TRBV23-1 combines with J gene TRBJ2-2; TCRdb's D call, TRBD1, is unchecked because there is no DNA. TRBV23-1 is placed among ORFs of uncertain function. There are 16 residues in the CDR3. CDR3 in amino acids: CASSHHRGIRTGELFF.

Judged by frequency, this clonotype is large. The chain employs TRBV6-5 and TRBJ2-1. The CDR3 is 14 amino acids. Per the germline V gene, CDR1 is MNHEY and CDR2 is SVGAGI. The CDR3 here is CASSTGGSYNEQFF.

The chain joins TRBV29-1 to TRBJ2-1; TCRdb's assignment of TRBD1 cannot be checked, as there is no DNA. This CDR3 is 14 amino acids long. The germline CDR1 and CDR2 sequences are SQVTM and ANQGSEA. The CDR3 region is CSVMGQGNYNEQFF.

The V and J genes are TRBV29-1 and TRBJ2-3; TCRdb names TRBD2, which stays unverified in the absence of DNA. The CDR3 spans 16 residues. The germline gives CDR1 SQVTM, CDR2 ANQGSEA. The CDR3: CSVEDEPTSVTDTQYF.

The chain links TRBV21-1 to TRBJ1-1; no DNA is available, so the TRBD1 call from TCRdb remains unchecked. TRBV21-1 counts as a pseudogene. The CDR3 runs 19 residues. CDR3 region: CASSKARVGGPLSGTEAFF.

The chain is built from TRBV20-1 and TRBJ2-7; TCRdb indicates TRBD1, and absent DNA this call remains unverified. In germline, CDR1 is DFQATT, CDR2 SNEGSKA (reference sequence). This CDR3 region has 15 residues. CDR3 region: CSAKPGRGNSYEQYF.

The chain employs TRBV5-1 and TRBJ1-6; TCRdb's assignment of TRBD1 cannot be checked, as there is no DNA. The CDR3 runs to 15 residues. CDR1 is SGHRS, CDR2 YFSETQ, per germline. CDR3 region: CASSTGTGGNSPLHF.

CDR3 region: CASSPEGADTQYF. The rearrangement links TRBV7-6 to TRBJ2-3; TCRdb designates TRBD1, a call that cannot be tested without DNA. Looked up from germline, CDR1 is SGHVS and CDR2 is FNYEAQ. This CDR3 comprises 13 residues.

The chain combines TRBV5-5 with TRBJ2-3; TCRdb gives TRBD1 as the D gene, but with no DNA this cannot be confirmed. The V gene's germline CDR1 is SGHKS and CDR2 YYEKEE (reference sequence). The CDR3 contains 15 residues. The CDR3 spells CASSLETVFTDTQYF.

The chain combines TRBV7-9 with TRBJ1-1; there is no DNA to check the TCRdb D call of TRBD1. The CDR3 spans 12 residues. CDR1 SEHNR and CDR2 FQNEAQ come from the germline V gene (reference sequence). The CDR3: CASSLPGTEAFF.

This chain uses TRBV20-1 with TRBJ1-6; absent DNA, TCRdb's TRBD1 call cannot be checked. Germline-derived CDR1 and CDR2 are DFQATT and SNEGSKA (reference sequence). This CDR3 is built from 16 residues. This CDR3 is CSARGLDRDESSPLHF.